This T cell receptor (beta chain) was observed in a study of T cells in Graves' hyperthyroidism and ophthalmopathy. RNA transcripts yielded amplified TCR beta CDR3 regions. Primed by the HTBI set, a first-round RT-PCR was run on the TCR CDR3. From the multiplex PCR reads, TCRdb called clonotypes with MiXCR, one entry per CDR3 protein. Here the sample spans 300,000 to 400,000 distinct CDR3 sequences, roughly 18% being singletons. Ophthalmopathy patients all had a Clinical Activity Score of at least 3, a NOSPECS grade of at least 4 and disease under 3 months old. Lactation, pregnancy, other autoimmune disease or uncontrolled infection excluded patients. Study-level findings and limits: By a 13 V-J model, ophthalmopathy was set apart from stable hyperthyroidism. The model made its ophthalmopathy prediction, and onset followed a median approximately six months later.

Of note for this clonotype: The antigen is undetermined.

The germline CDR1 and CDR2 sequences are MNHNS and SASEGT. The CDR3 sequence is 13 residues long. V trimming: 10 bases; J trimming: 4 bases; junction bases outside the gene matches: 8. The chain carries TRBV6-1 and TRBJ2-3; 7 bases fit TRBD1. The sample comprised blood. The TCR was taken from a man in his late teens or twenties with Graves' ophthalmopathy. CDR3 sequence reads: CATHRGGSDTQYF. The DNA for the CDR3 is TGTGCCACCCACAGGGGTGGGTCAGATACGCAGTATTTT.